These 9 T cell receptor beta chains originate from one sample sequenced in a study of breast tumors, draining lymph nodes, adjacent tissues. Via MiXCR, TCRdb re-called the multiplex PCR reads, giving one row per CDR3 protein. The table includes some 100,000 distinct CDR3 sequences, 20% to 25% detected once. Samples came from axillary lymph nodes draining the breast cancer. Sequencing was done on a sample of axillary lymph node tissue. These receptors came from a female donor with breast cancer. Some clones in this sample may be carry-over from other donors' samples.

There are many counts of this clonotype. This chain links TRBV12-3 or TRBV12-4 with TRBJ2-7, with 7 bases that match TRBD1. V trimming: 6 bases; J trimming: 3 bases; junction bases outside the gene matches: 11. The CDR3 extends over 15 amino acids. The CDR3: CASRYTGTEYYEQYF. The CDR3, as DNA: TGTGCCAGCAGATATACCGGGACAGAATACTACGAGCAGTACTTC.

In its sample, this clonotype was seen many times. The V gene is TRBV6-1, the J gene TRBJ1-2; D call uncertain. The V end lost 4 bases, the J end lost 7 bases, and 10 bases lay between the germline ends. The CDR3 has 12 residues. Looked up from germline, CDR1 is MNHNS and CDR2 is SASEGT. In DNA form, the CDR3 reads TGTGCCAGCAGTGGACGACTTCGTGGCTACACCTTC. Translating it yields CASSGRLRGYTF.

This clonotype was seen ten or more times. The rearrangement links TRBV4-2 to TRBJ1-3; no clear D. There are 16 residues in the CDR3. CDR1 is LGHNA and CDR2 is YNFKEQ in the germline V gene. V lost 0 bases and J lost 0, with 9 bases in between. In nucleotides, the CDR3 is TGTGCCAGCAGCCAAGATAGAGGGTCCTCTGGAAACACCATATATTTT. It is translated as CASSQDRGSSGNTIYF.

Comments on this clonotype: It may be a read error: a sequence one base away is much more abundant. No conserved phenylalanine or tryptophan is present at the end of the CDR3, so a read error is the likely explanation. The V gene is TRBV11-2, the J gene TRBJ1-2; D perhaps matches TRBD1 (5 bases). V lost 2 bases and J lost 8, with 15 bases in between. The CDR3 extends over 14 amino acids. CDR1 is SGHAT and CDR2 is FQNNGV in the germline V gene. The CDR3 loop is CASSLLGRVKGYTL. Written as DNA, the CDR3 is TGTGCCAGCAGCTTATTAGGCAGGGTGAAAGGCTACACCCTC.

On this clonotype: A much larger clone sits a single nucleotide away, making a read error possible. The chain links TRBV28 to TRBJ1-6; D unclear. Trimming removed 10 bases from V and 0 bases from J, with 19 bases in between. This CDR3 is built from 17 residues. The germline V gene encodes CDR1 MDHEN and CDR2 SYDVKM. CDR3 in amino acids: CATHTAWASSYNSPLHF. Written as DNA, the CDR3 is TGTGCCACTCACACAGCTTGGGCCAGCTCCTATAATTCACCCCTCCACTTT.

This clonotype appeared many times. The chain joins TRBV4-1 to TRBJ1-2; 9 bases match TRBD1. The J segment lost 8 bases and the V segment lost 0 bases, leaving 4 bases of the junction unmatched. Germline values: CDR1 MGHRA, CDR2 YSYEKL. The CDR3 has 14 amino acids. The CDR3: CASSQDGTGRGYTF. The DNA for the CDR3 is TGCGCCAGCAGCCAAGATGGGACAGGGAGAGGCTACACCTTC.

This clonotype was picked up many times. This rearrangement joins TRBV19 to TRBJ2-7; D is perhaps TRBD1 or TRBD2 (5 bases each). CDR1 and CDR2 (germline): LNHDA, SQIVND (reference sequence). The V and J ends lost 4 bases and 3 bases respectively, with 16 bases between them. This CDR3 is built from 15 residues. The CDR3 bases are TGTGCCAGTAGTACACGAAAGGGACCCGTCTACGAGCAGTACTTC. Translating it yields CASSTRKGPVYEQYF.

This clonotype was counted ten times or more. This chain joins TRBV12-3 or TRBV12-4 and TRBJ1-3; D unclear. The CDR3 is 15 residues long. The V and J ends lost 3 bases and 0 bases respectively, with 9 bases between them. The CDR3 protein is CASSFWGDSGNTIYF. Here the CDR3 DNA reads TGTGCCAGCAGTTTTTGGGGAGACTCTGGAAACACCATATATTTT.

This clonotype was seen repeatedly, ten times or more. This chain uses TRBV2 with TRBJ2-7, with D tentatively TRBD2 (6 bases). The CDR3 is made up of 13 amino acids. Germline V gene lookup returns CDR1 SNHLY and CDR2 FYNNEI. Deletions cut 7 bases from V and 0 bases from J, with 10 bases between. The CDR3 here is CASTGVSSYEQYF. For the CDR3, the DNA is TGTGCCAGCACGGGAGTTAGCTCCTACGAGCAGTACTTC.